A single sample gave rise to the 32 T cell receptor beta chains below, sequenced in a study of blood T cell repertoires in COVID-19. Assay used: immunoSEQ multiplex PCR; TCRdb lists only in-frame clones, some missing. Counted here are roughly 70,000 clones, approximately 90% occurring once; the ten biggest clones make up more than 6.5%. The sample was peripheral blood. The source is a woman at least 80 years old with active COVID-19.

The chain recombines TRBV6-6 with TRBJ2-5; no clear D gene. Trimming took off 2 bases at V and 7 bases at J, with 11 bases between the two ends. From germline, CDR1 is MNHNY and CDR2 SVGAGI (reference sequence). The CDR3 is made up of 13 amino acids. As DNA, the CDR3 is TGTGCCAGCAGTTACAGTGAGTGGAGGACCCAGTACTTC. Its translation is CASSYSEWRTQYF.

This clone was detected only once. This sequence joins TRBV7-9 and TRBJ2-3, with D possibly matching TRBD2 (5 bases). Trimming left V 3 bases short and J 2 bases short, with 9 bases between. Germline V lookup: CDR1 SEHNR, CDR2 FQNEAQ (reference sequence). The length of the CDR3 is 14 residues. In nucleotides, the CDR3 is TGTGCCAGCAGCTTCTCTAGCTTCACAGATACGCAGTATTTT. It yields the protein CASSFSSFTDTQYF.

Here the CDR3 DNA reads TGTGCCAGCAGTGAAGGGCGGGGGCTGGGTGGCTACACCTTC. Translated, it gives CASSEGRGLGGYTF. The rearrangement uses TRBV6-1 and TRBJ1-2, with a tentative D call TRBD1 (6 bases). This CDR3 contains 14 residues. Germline lookup yields CDR1 MNHNS and CDR2 SASEGT. Deletions cut 1 base from V and 7 bases from J, with 13 bases between.

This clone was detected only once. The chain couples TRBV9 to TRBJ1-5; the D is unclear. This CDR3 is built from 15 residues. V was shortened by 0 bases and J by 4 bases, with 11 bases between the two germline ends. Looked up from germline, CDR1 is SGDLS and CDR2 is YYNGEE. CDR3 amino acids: CASSVDTTPNQPQHF. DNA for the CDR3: TGTGCCAGCAGCGTAGATACGACACCTAATCAGCCCCAGCATTTT.

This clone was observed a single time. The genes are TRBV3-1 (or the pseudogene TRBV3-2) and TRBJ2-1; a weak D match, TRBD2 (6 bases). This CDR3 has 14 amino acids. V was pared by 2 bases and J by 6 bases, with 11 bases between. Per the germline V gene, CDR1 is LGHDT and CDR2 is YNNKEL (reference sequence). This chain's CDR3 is CASSQPEGINEQFF. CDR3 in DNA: TGTGCCAGCAGCCAACCGGAGGGCATCAATGAGCAGTTCTTC.

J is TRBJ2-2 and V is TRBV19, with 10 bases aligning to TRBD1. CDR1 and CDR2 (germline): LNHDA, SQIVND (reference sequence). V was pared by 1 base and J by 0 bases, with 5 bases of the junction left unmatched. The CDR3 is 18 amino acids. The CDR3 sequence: CASSIGRQGATNTGELFF. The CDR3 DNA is TGTGCCAGTAGTATAGGACGACAGGGGGCAACGAACACCGGGGAGCTGTTTTTT.

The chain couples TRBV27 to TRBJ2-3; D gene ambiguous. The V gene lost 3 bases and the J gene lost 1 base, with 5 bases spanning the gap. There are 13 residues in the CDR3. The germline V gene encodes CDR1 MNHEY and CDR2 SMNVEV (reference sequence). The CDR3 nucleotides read TGTGCCAGCAGTTTTATCGGCACAGATACGCAGTATTTT. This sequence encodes CASSFIGTDTQYF.

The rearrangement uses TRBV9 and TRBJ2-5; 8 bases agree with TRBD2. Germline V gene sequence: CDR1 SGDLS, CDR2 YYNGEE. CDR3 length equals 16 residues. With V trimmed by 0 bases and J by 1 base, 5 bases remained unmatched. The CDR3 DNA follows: TGTGCCAGCAGCGTAGCTGGCGGGAGGCTCCAAGAGACCCAGTACTTC. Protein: CASSVAGGRLQETQYF.

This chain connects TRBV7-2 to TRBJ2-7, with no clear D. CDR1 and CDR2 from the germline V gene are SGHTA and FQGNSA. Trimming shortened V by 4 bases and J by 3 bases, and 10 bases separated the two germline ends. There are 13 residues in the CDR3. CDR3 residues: CASSSPSRYEQYF. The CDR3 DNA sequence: TGTGCCAGCAGCTCGCCTAGTCGCTACGAGCAGTACTTC.

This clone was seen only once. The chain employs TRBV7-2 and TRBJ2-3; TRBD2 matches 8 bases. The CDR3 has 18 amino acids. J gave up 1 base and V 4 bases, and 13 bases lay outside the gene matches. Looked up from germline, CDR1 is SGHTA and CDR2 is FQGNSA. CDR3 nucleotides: TGTGCCAGCAGCTCCACCGGGGGGGGAGGATGGGGCACAGATACGCAGTATTTT. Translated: CASSSTGGGGWGTDTQYF.

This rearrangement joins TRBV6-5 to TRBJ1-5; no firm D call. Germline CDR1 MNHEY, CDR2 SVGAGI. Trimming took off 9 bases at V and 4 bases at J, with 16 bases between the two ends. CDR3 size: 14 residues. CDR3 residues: CARKHSRQNQPQHF. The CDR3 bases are TGTGCCAGAAAACATTCCAGGCAGAATCAGCCCCAGCATTTT.

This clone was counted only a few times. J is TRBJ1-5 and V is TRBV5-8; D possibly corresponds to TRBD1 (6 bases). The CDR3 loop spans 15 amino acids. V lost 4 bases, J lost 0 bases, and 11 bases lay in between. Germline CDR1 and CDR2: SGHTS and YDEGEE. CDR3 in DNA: TGTGCCAGCAGCATAAGGACAGTTAGCAATCAGCCCCAGCATTTT. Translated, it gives CASSIRTVSNQPQHF.

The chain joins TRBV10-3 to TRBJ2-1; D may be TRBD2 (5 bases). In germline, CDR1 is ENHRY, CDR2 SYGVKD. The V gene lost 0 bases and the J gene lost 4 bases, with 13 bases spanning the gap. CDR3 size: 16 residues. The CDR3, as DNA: TGTGCCATCAGTGAGTCGTCGTGGGAGATTTACAATGAGCAGTTCTTC. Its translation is CAISESSWEIYNEQFF.

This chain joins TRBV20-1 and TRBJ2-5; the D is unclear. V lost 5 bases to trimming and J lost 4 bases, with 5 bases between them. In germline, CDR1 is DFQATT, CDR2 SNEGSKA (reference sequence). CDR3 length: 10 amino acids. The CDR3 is CSAGLETQYF. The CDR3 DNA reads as TGCAGTGCTGGCCTAGAGACCCAGTACTTC.

The CDR3 nucleotides are TGCAGCGTTGGTTTGCATCGGGATCAGCCCCAGCATTTT. This sequence encodes CSVGLHRDQPQHF. The gene calls are TRBV29-1 and TRBJ1-5; D uncertain. Germline loops: CDR1 SQVTM, CDR2 ANQGSEA. V lost 4 bases, J lost 5 bases, and 12 bases lay in between. The CDR3 totals 13 residues.

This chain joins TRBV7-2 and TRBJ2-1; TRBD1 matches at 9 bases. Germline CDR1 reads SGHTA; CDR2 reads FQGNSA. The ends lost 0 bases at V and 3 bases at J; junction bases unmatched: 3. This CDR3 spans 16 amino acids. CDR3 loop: CASSLAGTGNYNEQFF. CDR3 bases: TGTGCCAGCAGCTTAGCCGGGACAGGGAACTACAATGAGCAGTTCTTC.

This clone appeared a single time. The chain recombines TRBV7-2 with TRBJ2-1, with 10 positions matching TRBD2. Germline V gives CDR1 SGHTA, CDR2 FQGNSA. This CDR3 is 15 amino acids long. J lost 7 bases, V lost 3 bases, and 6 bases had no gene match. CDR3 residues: CASSFGSGRGNEQFF. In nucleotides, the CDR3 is TGTGCCAGCAGCTTTGGAAGCGGGAGGGGGAATGAGCAGTTCTTC.

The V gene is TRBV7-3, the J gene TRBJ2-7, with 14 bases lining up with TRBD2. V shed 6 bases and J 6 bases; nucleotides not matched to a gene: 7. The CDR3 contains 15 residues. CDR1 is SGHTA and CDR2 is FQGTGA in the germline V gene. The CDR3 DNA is TGTGCCAGCAGGTCGGGACTAGCGGGAGCGGGCGAGCAGTACTTC. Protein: CASRSGLAGAGEQYF.

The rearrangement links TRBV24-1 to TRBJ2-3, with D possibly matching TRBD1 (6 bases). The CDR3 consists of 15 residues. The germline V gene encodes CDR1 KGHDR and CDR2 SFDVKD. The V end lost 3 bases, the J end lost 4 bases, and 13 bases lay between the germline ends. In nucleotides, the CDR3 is TGTGCCACCAGTGATCCGAAGACAGGCCCAGATACGCAGTATTTT. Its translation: CATSDPKTGPDTQYF.

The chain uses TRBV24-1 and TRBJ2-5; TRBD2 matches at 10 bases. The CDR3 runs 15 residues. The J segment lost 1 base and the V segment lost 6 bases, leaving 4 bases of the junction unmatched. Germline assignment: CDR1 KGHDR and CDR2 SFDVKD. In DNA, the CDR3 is TGTGCCACCAGTTCGGCTAGCGGGAGCCAAGAGACCCAGTACTTC. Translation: CATSSASGSQETQYF.

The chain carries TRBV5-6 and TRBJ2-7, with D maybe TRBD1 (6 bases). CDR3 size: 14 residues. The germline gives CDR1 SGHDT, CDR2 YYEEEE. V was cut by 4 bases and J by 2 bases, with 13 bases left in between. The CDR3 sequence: CASSPRTVTYEQYF. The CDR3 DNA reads TGTGCCAGCAGCCCCAGGACAGTGACCTACGAGCAGTACTTC.

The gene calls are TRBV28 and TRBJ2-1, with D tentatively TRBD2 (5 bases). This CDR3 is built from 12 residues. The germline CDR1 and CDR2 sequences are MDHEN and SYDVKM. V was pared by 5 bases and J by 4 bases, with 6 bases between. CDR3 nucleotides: TGTGCCAGCAGTCGGGGATACAATGAGCAGTTCTTC. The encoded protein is CASSRGYNEQFF.

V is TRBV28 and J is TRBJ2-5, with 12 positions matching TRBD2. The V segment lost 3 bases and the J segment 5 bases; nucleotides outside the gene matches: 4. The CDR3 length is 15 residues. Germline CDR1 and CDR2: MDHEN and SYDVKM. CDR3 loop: CASSFRLAGVETQYF. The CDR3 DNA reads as TGTGCCAGCAGTTTCCGACTAGCGGGAGTGGAGACCCAGTACTTC.

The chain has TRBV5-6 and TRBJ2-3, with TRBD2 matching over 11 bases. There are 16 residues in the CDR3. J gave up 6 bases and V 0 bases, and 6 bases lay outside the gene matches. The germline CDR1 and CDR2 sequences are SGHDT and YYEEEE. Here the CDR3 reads CASSLVTSGSFDTQYF. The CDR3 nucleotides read TGTGCCAGCAGCTTGGTCACTAGCGGGAGCTTCGATACGCAGTATTTT.

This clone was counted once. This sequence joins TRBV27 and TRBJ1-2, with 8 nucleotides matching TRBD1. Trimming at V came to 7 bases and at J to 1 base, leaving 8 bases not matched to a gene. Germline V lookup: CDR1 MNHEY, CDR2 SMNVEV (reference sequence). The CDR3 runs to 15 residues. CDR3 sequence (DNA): TGTGCCAGCAAGCTCGGGACAGGACGTAACTATGGCTACACCTTC. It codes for CASKLGTGRNYGYTF.

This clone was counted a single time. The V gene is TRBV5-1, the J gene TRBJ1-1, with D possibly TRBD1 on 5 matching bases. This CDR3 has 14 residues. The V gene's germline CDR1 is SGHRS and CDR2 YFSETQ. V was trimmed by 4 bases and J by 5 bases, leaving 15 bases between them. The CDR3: CASSPTAGLTEAFF. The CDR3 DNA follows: TGCGCCAGCAGCCCTACAGCGGGACTGACTGAAGCTTTCTTT.

The CDR3 nucleotides read TGTGCCAGCAGTCTAACTACAGGGTCAGCTTTCTTT. This gives the protein CASSLTTGSAFF. This rearrangement joins TRBV12-3 or TRBV12-4 to TRBJ1-1, with a tentative D call TRBD1 (6 bases). The CDR3 covers 12 residues. Trimming stripped 5 bases from V and 10 bases from J, with 14 bases between.

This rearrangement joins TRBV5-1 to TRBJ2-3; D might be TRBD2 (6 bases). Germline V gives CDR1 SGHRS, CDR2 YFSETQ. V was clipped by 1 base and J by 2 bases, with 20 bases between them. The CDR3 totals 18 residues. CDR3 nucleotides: TGCGCCAGCAGCTTGTCAGCAGGAGGGCAGGCCCTCACAGATACGCAGTATTTT. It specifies CASSLSAGGQALTDTQYF.

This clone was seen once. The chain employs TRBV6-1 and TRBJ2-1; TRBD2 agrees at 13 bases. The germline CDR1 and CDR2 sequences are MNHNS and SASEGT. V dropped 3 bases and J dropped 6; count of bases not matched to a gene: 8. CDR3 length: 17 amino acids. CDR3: CASSETRGLAGLNEQFF. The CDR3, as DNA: TGTGCCAGCAGTGAGACCAGGGGACTAGCGGGACTCAATGAGCAGTTCTTC.

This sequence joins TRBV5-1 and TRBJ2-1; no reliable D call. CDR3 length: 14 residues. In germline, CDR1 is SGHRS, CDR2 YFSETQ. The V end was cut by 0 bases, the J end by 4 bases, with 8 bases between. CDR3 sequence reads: CASSLGSVYNEQFF. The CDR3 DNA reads TGCGCCAGCAGCTTGGGGAGTGTTTACAATGAGCAGTTCTTC.

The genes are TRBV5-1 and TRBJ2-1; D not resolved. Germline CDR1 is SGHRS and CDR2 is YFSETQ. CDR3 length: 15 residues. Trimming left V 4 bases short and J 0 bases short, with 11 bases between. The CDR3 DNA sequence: TGCGCCAGCAGCCCACCACAGATCTCCTACAATGAGCAGTTCTTC. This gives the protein CASSPPQISYNEQFF.

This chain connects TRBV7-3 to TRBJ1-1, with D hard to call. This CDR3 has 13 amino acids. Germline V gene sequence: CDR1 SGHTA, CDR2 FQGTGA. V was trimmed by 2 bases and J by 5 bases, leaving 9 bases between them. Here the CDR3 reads CASSLYGDTEAFF. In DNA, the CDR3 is TGTGCCAGCAGCTTATACGGGGATACTGAAGCTTTCTTT.